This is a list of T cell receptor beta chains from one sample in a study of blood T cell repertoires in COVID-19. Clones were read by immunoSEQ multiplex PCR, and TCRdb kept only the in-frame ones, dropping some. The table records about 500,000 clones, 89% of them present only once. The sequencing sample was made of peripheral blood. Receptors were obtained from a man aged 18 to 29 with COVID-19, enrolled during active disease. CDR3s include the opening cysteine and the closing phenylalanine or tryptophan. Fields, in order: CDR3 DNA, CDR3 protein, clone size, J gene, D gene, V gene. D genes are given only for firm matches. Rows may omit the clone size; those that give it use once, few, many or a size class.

TGTGCCAGCAGTGACCCGCGGGGGGGTGGGGAGACCCAGTACTTC CASSDPRGGGETQYF - TRBJ2-5 TRBD2 TRBV25-1
TGTGCCGCCAGGCGGGCAGGGGCGGTCTATGGCTACACCTTC CAARRAGAVYGYTF - TRBJ1-2 - TRBV7-2
TGCGCCAGCAGCCAAGACGCCTATAATTCACCCCTCCACTTT CASSQDAYNSPLHF - TRBJ1-6 - TRBV4-1
TGTGCCAGCAGCTTCAGCGGGGGGGCCAATGAGCAGTTCTTC CASSFSGGANEQFF - TRBJ2-1 TRBD2 TRBV11-2
TGTGCCAGCAGTGAAAGCCAGGACACCAGAATCTCAGAGACCCAGTACTTC CASSESQDTRISETQYF once TRBJ2-5 - TRBV2
TGTGCCAGCAGCTTAGGACTAGCTTCCTACGAGCAGTACTTC CASSLGLASYEQYF - TRBJ2-7 TRBD2 TRBV7-9
TGTGCCAGCAGGGAGGACAGGGGGCCTGGAAACACCATATATTTT CASREDRGPGNTIYF - TRBJ1-3 TRBD1 TRBV6-5
TGTGCCAGCAGTTTGGTAGAGCGGAACACTGAAGCTTTCTTT CASSLVERNTEAFF - TRBJ1-1 - TRBV27
TGTGCCAGCAGTTTACAAGGGACAGGGGGTGAGACCCAGTACTTC CASSLQGTGGETQYF - TRBJ2-5 TRBD1 TRBV14
TGTGCCAGCAGCTTAGGAAGGGCGGGAGAAAAACTGTTTTTT CASSLGRAGEKLFF - TRBJ1-4 - TRBV7-9
TGTGCCAGCAGTATAGGGGGACCCTACGAGCAGTACTTC CASSIGGPYEQYF few TRBJ2-7 - TRBV2
TGTGCCAGCAGCAATCAGGACAGATTGAACACTGAAGCTTTCTTT CASSNQDRLNTEAFF - TRBJ1-1 - TRBV5-5
TGTGCCAGCAGCACCCCAACAGGTGGAGGGGAGGGGGAGACCCAGTACTTC CASSTPTGGGEGETQYF - TRBJ2-5 TRBD2 TRBV11-2
TGTGCCAGCAGTCTTGGCGGGAGCCCTGGGGCCAACGTCCTGACTTTC CASSLGGSPGANVLTF - TRBJ2-6 TRBD2 TRBV28
TGTGCCAGCAGTGAAGCGGGGCTTTACAATGAGCAGTTCTTC CASSEAGLYNEQFF - TRBJ2-1 - TRBV6-1
TGTGCCAGCAGGTCCAGAACCGGGACAGGGACTTCACCCCTCCACTTT CASRSRTGTGTSPLHF - TRBJ1-6 TRBD1 TRBV7-2
TGTGCCAGCACCGCAGGACAATTTAGCAATCAGCCCCAGCATTTT CASTAGQFSNQPQHF - TRBJ1-5 - TRBV28
TGTGCCAGCCCTGGGACTAGTAACACCGGGGAGCTGTTTTTT CASPGTSNTGELFF - TRBJ2-2 TRBD2 TRBV6-4
TGTGCCAGCAGTTTAAGTGAGCATCAGCCCCAGCATTTT CASSLSEHQPQHF - TRBJ1-5 - TRBV12-3/TRBV12-4
TGCGCCAGCAGCCCGTTAACTAGGACCAATGAGCAGTTCTTC CASSPLTRTNEQFF - TRBJ2-1 - TRBV4-1
TGTGCCAGCCGCAAACTAGCGGGGGGGTACAATGAGCAGTTCTTC CASRKLAGGYNEQFF - TRBJ2-1 TRBD2 TRBV6-5
TGTGCCACCAGCAGAGGGGGAGAGCTTCGGAACAATGAGCAGTTCTTC CATSRGGELRNNEQFF - TRBJ2-1 - TRBV15
TGTGCCAGTAGTGCCCCAGGGAGGGACTATGGCTACACCTTC CASSAPGRDYGYTF - TRBJ1-2 - TRBV19
TGTGCCACCAGCAGGGGCGAGACCCGGGATACGCAGTATTTT CATSRGETRDTQYF few TRBJ2-3 - TRBV15
TGCAGTGCTAGTCCGTCTAACCTTCGCTGGCAGCCCCAGCATTTT CSASPSNLRWQPQHF - TRBJ1-5 - TRBV20-1
TGTGCCAGCAGCCAAGACAGGGTGGAGACCCAGTACTTC CASSQDRVETQYF - TRBJ2-5 TRBD1 TRBV7-8
TGTGCCAGCAGGGACAGGGGCGAGACCCAGTACTTC CASRDRGETQYF - TRBJ2-5 TRBD1 TRBV2
TGTGCCAGCAGTGACTCTGAACAGGAGGCTTTCTTT CASSDSEQEAFF - TRBJ1-1 - TRBV6-4
TGTGCCAGCAGCGTAGAAGGGACTGAGCCGTTCGCCCAGTACTTC CASSVEGTEPFAQYF - TRBJ2-5 - TRBV9
TGTGCCAGCAGCCTCCCGAATCAGCCCCAGCATTTT CASSLPNQPQHF once TRBJ1-5 - TRBV7-2
TGTGCCAGCAGCGCGGGACTCGTGATCACAGATACGCAGTATTTT CASSAGLVITDTQYF - TRBJ2-3 - TRBV11-3
TGTGCCAGTAGTATAGATCGGGGTTCCTCCTACGAGCAGTACTTC CASSIDRGSSYEQYF few TRBJ2-7 - TRBV19
TGTGCCAGCAGCTCCCCGGGACAAAAGGCGGGACTAGCACCCTACGAGCAGTACTTC CASSSPGQKAGLAPYEQYF - TRBJ2-7 TRBD2 TRBV5-4
TGTGCTAGTGGTTTGAACAGGGAAAACTATGGCTACACCTTC CASGLNRENYGYTF - TRBJ1-2 - TRBV12-5
TGTGCCTGGAGTGTACACAGTAATGAAAAACTGTTTTTT CAWSVHSNEKLFF - TRBJ1-4 - TRBV30
TGTGCCAGCAGTAGAACAGCTAACTATGGCTACACCTTC CASSRTANYGYTF once TRBJ1-2 - TRBV27
TGCGCCAGCACCTTTTTAGGCCAGGGGCAAGAGACCCAGTACTTC CASTFLGQGQETQYF - TRBJ2-5 - TRBV5-1
TGCAGCGTTGACCGGGCGGGAGTGACTGAAGCTTTCTTT CSVDRAGVTEAFF - TRBJ1-1 - TRBV29-1
TGTGCCAGCACCGGGGGACTTGACCGGGACTGGCCCTACGAGCAGTACTTC CASTGGLDRDWPYEQYF once TRBJ2-7 - TRBV27
TGTGCCAGCAGCTTGGCCGGGACTAGCGGGAGGTACGAGCAGTACTTC CASSLAGTSGRYEQYF - TRBJ2-7 TRBD2 TRBV5-4
TGTGCCAGCAGCTTAGCGGGGCGGAACTCCTACGAGCAGTACTTC CASSLAGRNSYEQYF once TRBJ2-7 - TRBV7-8
TGTGCAAGTCGCTTAGCGGTGACAGAGCTAAGGAGCTCCTACGAGCAGTACTTC CASRLAVTELRSSYEQYF few TRBJ2-7 - TRBV12-2
TGTGCCAGCAGCCCGGGGACTAGCCGCGAGCAGTACTTC CASSPGTSREQYF - TRBJ2-7 TRBD2 TRBV9
TGTGCCAGCAGTACAAACAGGGGGCAGGATCAGCCCCAGCATTTT CASSTNRGQDQPQHF - TRBJ1-5 TRBD1 TRBV6-5
TGTGCCAGCAGCGGATGGGGGCGCGGGGGGTTATCCTCCTACGAGCAGTACTTC CASSGWGRGGLSSYEQYF - TRBJ2-7 TRBD2 TRBV7-9
TGTGCCAGCAGTGATATCCCGGGTGAAGCTTTCTTT CASSDIPGEAFF - TRBJ1-1 - TRBV25-1
TGTGCCAGCAGCCCTTGGTTATGGGCAGGGGGAAGCGGGGCCAACGTCCTGACTTTC CASSPWLWAGGSGANVLTF - TRBJ2-6 TRBD1 TRBV11-2
TGCAGCGTTGTTCAAGATACGCAGTATTTT CSVVQDTQYF - TRBJ2-3 - TRBV29-1
TGTGCCAGCAGTACAGGGACAGGACAAGAGACCCAGTACTTC CASSTGTGQETQYF - TRBJ2-5 TRBD1 TRBV6-2/TRBV6-3
TGTGCCAGCGCAGAACAGTTAACCGGGACATACTCCTATGGCTACACCTTC CASAEQLTGTYSYGYTF many TRBJ1-2 - TRBV2
TGTGCCAGCACCGGAGGGTTTGGTAATCAGCCCCAGCATTTT CASTGGFGNQPQHF - TRBJ1-5 - TRBV6-6
TGTGCCAGCAGTTGGCCCCAACGGGGAGAGCAGTACTTC CASSWPQRGEQYF - TRBJ2-7 - TRBV6-5
TGTGCCAGCAGCTTACAACAGCAAGAGACCCAGTACTTC CASSLQQQETQYF - TRBJ2-5 - TRBV13